This T cell receptor beta chain is drawn from a study of blood T cell repertoires in COVID-19. Study-wide context: The United States, Italy and Spain supplied acute and convalescent COVID-19 samples.

Authors' data handling: Estimation of nucleated cell counts was performed using reference gene primer amplification. Sequenced by immunoSEQ multiplex PCR; TCRdb stores in-frame clones only, minus some. For V, J and clone size, that table is used; D and trimming come from the DNA. Among around 70,000 clones listed, approximately 81% were seen once. The CDR3 extends over 14 amino acids. The germline gives CDR1 SQVTM, CDR2 ANQGSEA. Trimming shortened V by 6 bases and J by 3 bases, and 17 bases separated the two germline ends. Sequencing used peripheral blood. This TCR came from a woman over 75 with active or convalescent COVID-19. The rearrangement uses TRBV29-1 and TRBJ2-5, with a tentative D call TRBD2 (7 bases). Here the CDR3 reads CSVVRGATEETQYF. CDR3 DNA: TGCAGCGTAGTACGGGGGGCAACCGAAGAGACCCAGTACTTC.